A single sample is the source of the 13 T cell receptor beta chains below, sequenced in a study of blood T cells in healthy people across ages. A second PCR of 7 to 11 cycles used a sample-barcoded 5' primer and a J-beta primer mix. TCRdb fed the 5' RACE reads into MiXCR, producing one record per CDR3 protein. Counted here are 650,000 to 800,000 distinct CDR3 sequences, 52% occurring once; the ten biggest clones make up about 14%. What was sequenced was blood. These receptor sequences come from a woman of 80 years or more in good health.

This clonotype was picked up one time. A much bigger clone sits one base away, suggesting this may be a read error. V usage is TRBV5-6 and J usage is TRBJ2-1; no firm D call. Germline values: CDR1 SGHDT, CDR2 YYEEEE. The CDR3 is made up of 15 amino acids. Trimming took 0 bases from V and 6 from J, leaving 13 bases between them. As DNA, the CDR3 is TGTGCCAGCAGCTTGGGCAGCTTATTCATCAATGAGCAGTTCTTC. Amino acid sequence: CASSLGSLFINEQFF.

This clonotype was found a few times. V and J are TRBV28 and TRBJ2-4; 7 bases agree with TRBD1. This CDR3 has 17 residues. The ends lost 2 bases at V and 0 bases at J; junction bases unmatched: 7. Germline values: CDR1 MDHEN, CDR2 SYDVKM. The DNA of the CDR3 is TGTGCCAGCAGTTTAATGGGGGACAGTAGAGCCAAAAACATTCAGTACTTC. Its translation is CASSLMGDSRAKNIQYF.

The chain joins TRBV10-3 to TRBJ2-5, with D possibly matching TRBD2 (6 bases). The CDR3 length is 13 residues. Germline-derived CDR1 and CDR2 are ENHRY and SYGVKD. Between the trimmed V and J ends, which lost 11 bases and 0 bases, there was a span of 13 bases. The CDR3 is CASTEGYQETQYF. CDR3 in DNA: TGTGCCTCCACGGAGGGGTACCAAGAGACCCAGTACTTC.

The chain carries TRBV6-5 and TRBJ2-1; 11 nucleotides align to TRBD1. V lost 2 bases, J lost 9 bases, and 6 bases stayed unmatched. This CDR3 has 15 amino acids. Germline CDR1 MNHEY, CDR2 SVGAGI. The DNA of the CDR3 is TGTGCCAGCAGTTACGGGACAGGGGGAATATTTGAGCAGTTCTTC. Encoded protein: CASSYGTGGIFEQFF.

Ten or more counts support this clonotype. The chain employs TRBV27 and TRBJ2-5, with D uncertain. Trimming shortened V by 3 bases and J by 4 bases, and 9 bases separated the two germline ends. Germline V gives CDR1 MNHEY, CDR2 SMNVEV (reference sequence). CDR3 size: 13 residues. The CDR3 spells CASSFLPAETQYF. In nucleotides, the CDR3 is TGTGCCAGCAGTTTCCTCCCTGCAGAGACCCAGTACTTC.

This clonotype has a count of ten or more. The chain recombines TRBV29-1 with TRBJ2-3; D unclear. This CDR3 spans 11 amino acids. CDR1 SQVTM and CDR2 ANQGSEA come from the germline V gene. The V end was cut by 6 bases, the J end by 6 bases, with 10 bases between. Here the CDR3 DNA reads TGCAGCGTCCAAACGCGGGATACGCAGTATTTT. This gives the protein CSVQTRDTQYF.

The rearrangement links TRBV6-5 to TRBJ2-2, with D unresolved. With 8 bases removed from V and 4 bases from J, the gap between germline ends came to 14 bases. The CDR3 spans 14 residues. Germline CDR1 and CDR2: MNHEY and SVGAGI. The DNA for the CDR3 is TGTGCCAGCGTTGGCCCGGGTGTCACCGGGGAGCTGTTTTTT. Translating it yields CASVGPGVTGELFF.

This clonotype has a count of ten or more. This CDR3 reads CSASGTGTDTQYF. CDR3 sequence (DNA): TGCAGTGCTAGCGGGACTGGCACAGATACGCAGTATTTT. This sequence joins TRBV20-1 and TRBJ2-3; a possible D gene is TRBD2 (6 bases). The CDR3 extends over 13 amino acids. Trimming pared 3 bases from V and 1 base from J, leaving 8 bases between. The germline gives CDR1 DFQATT, CDR2 SNEGSKA (reference sequence).

Only a few counts were recorded for this clonotype. V usage is TRBV12-3 or TRBV12-4 and J usage is TRBJ1-4; no definite D call. V gave up 0 bases and J gave up 8 bases, with 7 bases separating them. This CDR3 region has 13 residues. The CDR3 spells CASSLALEEKLFF. The CDR3 coding sequence is TGTGCCAGCAGTTTAGCGCTAGAGGAAAAACTGTTTTTT.

The chain combines TRBV28 with TRBJ2-3, with 11 nucleotides matching TRBD2. CDR1 and CDR2 (germline): MDHEN, SYDVKM. The CDR3 runs 15 residues. Unmatched junction bases numbered 3, after V lost 5 bases and J lost 2 bases. This CDR3 is CASSMTSGDTDTQYF. CDR3 bases: TGTGCCAGCAGTATGACTAGCGGGGACACAGATACGCAGTATTTT.

This clonotype came up a few times. The chain recombines TRBV5-1 with TRBJ1-1; 7 nucleotides agree with TRBD1. Germline V CDR1 and CDR2: SGHRS, YFSETQ. J gave up 1 base and V 0 bases, and 6 bases lay outside the gene matches. The CDR3 is 16 residues long. As DNA, the CDR3 is TGCGCCAGCAGCTTGGGCGGGACAGAAACGAACACTGAAGCTTTCTTT. Residues: CASSLGGTETNTEAFF.

This clonotype was seen only a few times. The chain joins TRBV13 to TRBJ2-7; D unresolved. This CDR3 region has 14 residues. CDR1 PRHDT and CDR2 FYEKMQ come from the germline V gene (reference sequence). V gave up 1 base and J gave up 2 bases, with 9 bases separating them. CDR3 in amino acids: CASSLATVPYEQYF. The CDR3 DNA reads as TGTGCCAGCAGCTTAGCCACAGTCCCCTACGAGCAGTACTTC.

In its sample, this clonotype was seen many times. The genes are TRBV4-2 and TRBJ1-6; D is unclear. The CDR3 sequence is 19 residues long. CDR1 and CDR2 (germline): LGHNA, YNFKEQ. The germline V and J ends were trimmed by 3 bases and 5 bases, with 23 bases remaining between them. CDR3 DNA: TGTGCCAGCAGCCACCCCCTACAACTACGTCAAGGGAATAATTCACCCCTCCACTTT. Translating it yields CASSHPLQLRQGNNSPLHF.